Following are 6 T cell receptor beta chains from one sample sequenced in a study of T cells expressing NK-cell markers. TCRdb re-called the 5' RACE reads and shows each CDR3 protein once, DNA omitted. The ten most abundant clones cover approximately 3.5% of a sample with 550,000 to 600,000 distinct CDR3 sequences. Sequenced material: blood T cells: a sorted CD56 or NKG2C T cell subset, CD4+ or CD8+ T cells, or bulk PBMC T cells (not recorded which). Every receptor here comes from a young man in good health.

This chain joins TRBV7-7 and TRBJ2-1; TCRdb's D gene call, TRBD2, goes unchecked for lack of DNA. Germline V lookup: CDR1 SSHAT, CDR2 FNYEAQ (reference sequence). The CDR3 has 15 residues. This CDR3 reads CASSSEPGLNNEQFF.

This rearrangement joins TRBV12-3 or TRBV12-4 to TRBJ2-5; lacking DNA, the TRBD2 call made by TCRdb goes unchecked. The CDR3 is 15 amino acids. CDR3: CASSLSGRADETQYF.

J is TRBJ2-1 and V is TRBV13. CDR1 and CDR2 from the germline V gene are PRHDT and FYEKMQ (reference sequence). This CDR3 is 14 amino acids long. CDR3 loop: CASSSQSTHNEQFF.

The chain joins TRBV28 to TRBJ2-5; TCRdb calls TRBD1, which cannot be checked without DNA. The CDR3 sequence is 13 residues long. CDR1 MDHEN and CDR2 SYDVKM come from the germline V gene. CDR3 in amino acids: CASRRTGAETQYF.

V usage is TRBV6-1 and J usage is TRBJ2-7; the D gene TCRdb calls, TRBD1, cannot be checked with no DNA. The CDR3 covers 18 residues. Germline CDR1 is MNHNS and CDR2 is SASEGT. CDR3 region: CASSLDREGAGGSYEQYF.

This chain joins TRBV5-1 and TRBJ1-2; the TRBD1 assignment by TCRdb is unverifiable without DNA. This CDR3 region has 15 residues. The V gene's germline CDR1 is SGHRS and CDR2 YFSETQ. CDR3: CASSLELTGVYGYTF.